The 4 T cell receptor beta chains given below trace back to one sample, sequenced in a study of patients and donors after allogeneic stem cell transplantation. TCRdb independently ran MiXCR on the RT-PCR reads; one entry per CDR3 protein. The sample holds approximately 250,000 distinct CDR3 sequences, roughly 13% seen once. The sequencing input was blood, either unsorted or a sorted T cell fraction (not recorded which). All receptors come from a human donor who was either an allogeneic HSCT recipient or a stem cell or donor lymphocyte infusion donor (not recorded which). It is not recorded whose cells these are; they may come from a transplant donor.

There are many counts of this clonotype. This chain joins TRBV3-1 and TRBJ2-1; D might be TRBD2 (7 bases). V was shortened by 4 bases and J by 6 bases, with 19 bases between the two germline ends. This CDR3 has 16 amino acids. The V gene's germline CDR1 is LGHDT and CDR2 YNNKEL (reference sequence). The CDR3 region is CASSRGGAGGGNEQFF. The DNA of the CDR3 is TGTGCCAGCAGCCGGGGGGGGGCTGGTGGTGGCAATGAGCAGTTCTTC.

The table lists this clonotype with a few counts. The chain combines TRBV5-1 with TRBJ2-3; 8 nucleotides align to TRBD2. CDR1 and CDR2 (germline): SGHRS, YFSETQ. With 4 bases clipped from V and 3 bases from J, the junction kept 7 bases outside the gene matches. The CDR3 has 15 amino acids. The CDR3: CASSRRGERTDTQYF. DNA of the CDR3: TGCGCCAGCAGCCGGCGGGGGGAAAGGACAGATACGCAGTATTTT. Full variable domain (rest looked up from reference TRBV5-1 and TRBJ2-3): KAGVTQTPRYLIKTRGQQVTLSCSPISGHRSVSWYQQTPGQGLQFLFEYFSETQRNKGNFPGRFSGRQFSNSRSEMNVSTLELGDSALYLCASSRRGERTDTQYFGPGTRLTVL.

This clonotype has more than one count but fewer than ten. V is TRBV20-1 and J is TRBJ1-6; tentative D call: TRBD1 (5 bases). The V gene's germline CDR1 is DFQATT and CDR2 SNEGSKA (reference sequence). The CDR3 length is 16 residues. Trimming removed 0 bases at V and 3 bases at J, with 12 bases between. CDR3 protein: CSARDVTENYNSPLHF. CDR3 coding DNA: TGCAGTGCTAGAGACGTGACAGAAAACTATAATTCACCCCTCCACTTT.

This clonotype turned up a few times. The rearrangement joins TRBV5-6 to TRBJ2-2; 8 bases match TRBD2. Looked up from germline, CDR1 is SGHDT and CDR2 is YYEEEE. Trimming at V came to 0 bases and at J to 2 bases, leaving 3 bases not matched to a gene. CDR3 length: 16 residues. The CDR3 protein is CASSLVGTRNTGELFF. CDR3 nucleotides: TGTGCCAGCAGCTTGGTGGGGACTAGAAACACCGGGGAGCTGTTTTTT. The full variable domain, in which reference TRBV5-6 and TRBJ2-2 provide the parts outside the CDR3, is DAGVTQSPTHLIKTRGQQVTLRCSPKSGHDTVSWYQQALGQGPQFIFQYYEEEERQRGNFPDRFSGHQFPNYSSELNVNALLLGDSALYLCASSLVGTRNTGELFFGEGSRLTVL.